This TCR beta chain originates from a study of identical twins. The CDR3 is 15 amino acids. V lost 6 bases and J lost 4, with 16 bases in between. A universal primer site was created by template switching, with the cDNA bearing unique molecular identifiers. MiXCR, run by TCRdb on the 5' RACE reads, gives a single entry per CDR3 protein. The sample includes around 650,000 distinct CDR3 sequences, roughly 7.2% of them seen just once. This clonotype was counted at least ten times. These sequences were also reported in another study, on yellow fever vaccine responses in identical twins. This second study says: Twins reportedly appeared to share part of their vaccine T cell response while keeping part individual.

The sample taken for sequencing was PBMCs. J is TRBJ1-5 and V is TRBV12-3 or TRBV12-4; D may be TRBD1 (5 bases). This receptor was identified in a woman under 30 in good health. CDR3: CASSPFGTVNQPQHF. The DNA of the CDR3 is TGTGCCAGCAGCCCATTCGGGACGGTAAATCAGCCCCAGCATTTT.